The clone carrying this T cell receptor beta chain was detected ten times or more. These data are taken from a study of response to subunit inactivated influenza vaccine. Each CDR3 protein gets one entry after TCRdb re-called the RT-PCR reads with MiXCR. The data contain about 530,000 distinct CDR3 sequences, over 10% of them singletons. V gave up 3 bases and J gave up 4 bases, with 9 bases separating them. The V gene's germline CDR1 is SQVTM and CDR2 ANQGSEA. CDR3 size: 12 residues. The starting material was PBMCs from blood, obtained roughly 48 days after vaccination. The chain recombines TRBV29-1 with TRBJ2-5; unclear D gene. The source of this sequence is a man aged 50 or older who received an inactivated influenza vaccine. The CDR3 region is CSVEGHRETQYF. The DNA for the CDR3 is TGCAGCGTTGAGGGCCACCGAGAGACCCAGTACTTC.